The present entry profiles one T cell receptor beta chain with its context. The entry originates in a study of long-term antiretroviral therapy in people with HIV. The run of the v3.0 immunoSEQ assay was at survey level. TCRdb keeps only in-frame clones here, not all; method: immunoSEQ multiplex PCR. The sample has some 40,000 clones; 85% to 95% are singletons. CDR1 is SGDLS and CDR2 is YYNGEE in the germline V gene. The CDR3 runs to 15 residues. Trimming cost V 0 bases and J 9 bases, with 16 bases left between them. The V call is TRBV9, the J call TRBJ1-5; D gene ambiguous. The TCR originated in a man in his thirties or forties with HIV. Sequencing used unsorted PBMCs, obtained around 9.2 years after starting antiretroviral therapy. CDR3 residues: CASSVDEVMIRPQHF. CDR3 sequence (DNA): TGTGCCAGCAGCGTAGATGAGGTCATGATCAGGCCCCAGCATTTT.